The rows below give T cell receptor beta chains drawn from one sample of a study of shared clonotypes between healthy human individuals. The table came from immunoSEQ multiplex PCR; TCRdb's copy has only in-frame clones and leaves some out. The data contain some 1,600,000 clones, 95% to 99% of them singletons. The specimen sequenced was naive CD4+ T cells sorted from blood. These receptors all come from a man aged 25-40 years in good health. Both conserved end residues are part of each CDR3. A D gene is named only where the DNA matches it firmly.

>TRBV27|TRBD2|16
CASSRAYSGSRYEQYF
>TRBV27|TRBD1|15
CASSLRDRGRDTQYF
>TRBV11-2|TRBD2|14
CASRATSGVYEQYF
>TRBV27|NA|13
CASSLPPYNEQFF
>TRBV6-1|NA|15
CASSAEQGFRAPQHF
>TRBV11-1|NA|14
CASSRGASTDTQYF
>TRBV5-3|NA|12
CARDLLHNEQFF
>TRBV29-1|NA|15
CSVESVGVPTGELFF
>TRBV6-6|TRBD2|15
CASSGLAGGSYEQYF
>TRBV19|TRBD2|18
CASSIYSGTSARRDEQFF
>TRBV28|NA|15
CASSLLRVGRQPQHF
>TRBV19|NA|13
CASSIGNYNEQFF
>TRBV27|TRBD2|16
CASSLLSGSGTGELFF
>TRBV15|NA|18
CATSRDGRGIVSRPEQYF
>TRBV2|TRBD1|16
CASRDRSGGSKNIQYF
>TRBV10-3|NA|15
CAISGAAKSSYEQYF
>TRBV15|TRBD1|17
CATSRKGDRVSGNTIYF
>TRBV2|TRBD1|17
CASSADRVASGANVLTF
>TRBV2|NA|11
CASRLANEQFF
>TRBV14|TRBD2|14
CASSQDHRGVTQYF
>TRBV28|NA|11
CASSLMGGYTF
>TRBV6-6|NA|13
CASSYHGTAEQYF
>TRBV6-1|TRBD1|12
CASSDRDRGTHF
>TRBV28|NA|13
CASTQAPAYEQYF
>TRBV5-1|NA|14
CASSLTGMDEKLFF
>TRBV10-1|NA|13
CASSVATGNEQFF
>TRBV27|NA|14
CASSEAGGYNEQFF
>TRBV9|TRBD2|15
CASSVGTSGPETQYF
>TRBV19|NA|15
CASSMGGRWSETQYF
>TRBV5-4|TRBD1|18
CASSFEGAGGNSYNEQFF
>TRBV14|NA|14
CASSQDPRKETQYF
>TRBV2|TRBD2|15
CASSDNGRRVNEQFF
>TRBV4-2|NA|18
CASSQGTALLGSNQPQHF
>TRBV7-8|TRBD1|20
CASSLIGDRIGSSFTGELFF
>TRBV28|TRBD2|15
CASSPPSGRLNEQFF
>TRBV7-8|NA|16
CASSPERAATNEKLFF
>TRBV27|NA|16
CASSLQPHPWNYGYTF
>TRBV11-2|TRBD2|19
CASSLAGGLAGGPVNEQFF
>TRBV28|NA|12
CACVGGTDTQYF
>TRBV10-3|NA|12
CAIRRFRSEQYF
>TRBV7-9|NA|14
CASSLSLVNQPQHF
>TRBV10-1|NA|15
CASSGARGAQDTQYF
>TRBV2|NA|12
CASRPRPLNEYF
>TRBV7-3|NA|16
CASSLGLTMGTGELFF
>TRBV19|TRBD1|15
CASSTSTGGVYGYTF
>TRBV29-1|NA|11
CSVGPPNEQFF
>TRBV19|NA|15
CASSTGRRQSYEQYF
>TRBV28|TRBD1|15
CASKGGGQGWDEQFF
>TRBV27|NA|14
CASRREPPDNEQFF
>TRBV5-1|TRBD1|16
CASSLPAAGGAETQYF
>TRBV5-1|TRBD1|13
CASSGGQGYGYTF
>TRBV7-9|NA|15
CASSSRRMVGNEQFF
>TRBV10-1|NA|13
CASSDGPRDEQFF
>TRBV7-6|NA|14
CASSLSAGLNEQYF
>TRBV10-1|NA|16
CASSAGPGQGSYEQYF
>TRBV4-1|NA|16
CASSQARLGAYNEQFF
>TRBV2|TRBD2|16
CATSGTSGSGSYEQYF